This is a list of T cell receptor beta chains from one sample in a study of OX40 agonist ivuxolimab in advanced cancers. Sequencing used immunoSEQ multiplex PCR; TCRdb keeps in-frame clones, though not all of them. In the table there are tens of thousands of clones, around 80% of which are singletons. Sequenced here: CD4+ or CD8+ T cells sorted from blood, sampled in a trial of the OX40 agonist ivuxolimab. The receptors were sampled from an adult with an advanced solid tumor such as melanoma, head and neck, liver or kidney cancer. The CDR3 runs from the conserved cysteine through the conserved F or W. The D gene is left open where the match is weak. Rows give clone size only sometimes, using once, few, many, or a class for an expanded clone.

clone_size: .; d_call: .; cdr3_length: 13; j_call: TRBJ1-4; v_call: TRBV5-4; cdr3_aa: CASSLGRNEKLFF; cdr3_nt: TGTGCCAGCAGCTTGGGCCGAAATGAAAAACTGTTTTTT
clone_size: .; d_call: .; cdr3_length: 15; j_call: TRBJ2-3; v_call: TRBV18; cdr3_aa: CASSPRTDSTDTQYF; cdr3_nt: TGTGCCAGCTCACCAAGAACGGACAGCACAGATACGCAGTATTTT
clone_size: .; d_call: TRBD2; cdr3_length: 15; j_call: TRBJ2-3; v_call: TRBV18; cdr3_aa: CASSPLRGGPDTQYF; cdr3_nt: TGTGCCAGCTCACCATTGCGGGGGGGTCCAGATACGCAGTATTTT
clone_size: .; d_call: TRBD1; cdr3_length: 13; j_call: TRBJ2-3; v_call: TRBV19; cdr3_aa: CASDHRGADTQYF; cdr3_nt: TGTGCCAGTGACCACAGGGGGGCAGATACGCAGTATTTT
clone_size: .; d_call: TRBD2; cdr3_length: 15; j_call: TRBJ2-7; v_call: TRBV7-2; cdr3_aa: CASSLFPSGPYEQYF; cdr3_nt: TGTGCCAGCAGCTTATTTCCTAGCGGGCCCTACGAGCAGTACTTC
clone_size: .; d_call: TRBD1; cdr3_length: 11; j_call: TRBJ1-2; v_call: TRBV19; cdr3_aa: CASSKDRDPTF; cdr3_nt: TGTGCCAGTAGTAAGGACAGGGATCCGACCTTC
clone_size: .; d_call: .; cdr3_length: 14; j_call: TRBJ2-7; v_call: TRBV7-6; cdr3_aa: CASSLALPYSEQYF; cdr3_nt: TGTGCCAGCAGCTTAGCGCTACCATACAGCGAGCAGTACTTC
clone_size: .; d_call: .; cdr3_length: 14; j_call: TRBJ2-2; v_call: TRBV28; cdr3_aa: CASSLWGNTGELFF; cdr3_nt: TGTGCCAGCAGTTTATGGGGGAACACCGGGGAGCTGTTTTTT
clone_size: .; d_call: .; cdr3_length: 12; j_call: TRBJ1-1; v_call: TRBV28; cdr3_aa: CASSFSGGRSFF; cdr3_nt: TGTGCCAGCAGTTTCTCGGGGGGCCGGTCTTTCTTT
clone_size: .; d_call: TRBD1; cdr3_length: 16; j_call: TRBJ1-3; v_call: TRBV7-2; cdr3_aa: CASSHSEDRTGNTIYF; cdr3_nt: TGTGCCAGCAGCCACTCCGAGGACAGGACTGGAAACACCATATATTTT
clone_size: .; d_call: .; cdr3_length: 16; j_call: TRBJ2-2; v_call: TRBV4-2; cdr3_aa: CASSQSGTSNTGELFF; cdr3_nt: TGTGCCAGCAGCCAATCCGGGACTTCAAACACCGGGGAGCTGTTTTTT
clone_size: .; d_call: .; cdr3_length: 16; j_call: TRBJ1-1; v_call: TRBV7-3; cdr3_aa: CASSPVGRGSNTEAFF; cdr3_nt: TGTGCCAGCAGCCCCGTTGGAAGGGGTTCGAACACTGAAGCTTTCTTT
clone_size: .; d_call: TRBD2; cdr3_length: 15; j_call: TRBJ2-2; v_call: TRBV6-1; cdr3_aa: CASIWTSGGTGELFF; cdr3_nt: TGTGCCAGCATCTGGACTAGCGGGGGGACCGGGGAGCTGTTTTTT
clone_size: .; d_call: TRBD2; cdr3_length: 15; j_call: TRBJ2-3; v_call: TRBV7-2; cdr3_aa: CASSLTAGAADTQYF; cdr3_nt: TGTGCCAGCAGCTTAACGGCGGGAGCCGCAGATACGCAGTATTTT
clone_size: .; d_call: .; cdr3_length: 16; j_call: TRBJ1-3; v_call: TRBV10-2; cdr3_aa: CASSDFKGYSGNTIYF; cdr3_nt: TGCGCCAGCAGTGATTTCAAGGGGTATTCTGGAAACACCATATATTTT
clone_size: .; d_call: .; cdr3_length: 13; j_call: TRBJ2-3; v_call: TRBV5-1; cdr3_aa: CASSLVGPDTQYF; cdr3_nt: TGCGCCAGCAGCTTGGTAGGCCCAGATACGCAGTATTTT
clone_size: few; d_call: TRBD1; cdr3_length: 13; j_call: TRBJ2-7; v_call: TRBV29-1; cdr3_aa: CSYRGPGVYEQYF; cdr3_nt: TGCAGCTACAGGGGGCCCGGGGTGTACGAGCAGTACTTC
clone_size: .; d_call: .; cdr3_length: 12; j_call: TRBJ1-2; v_call: TRBV15; cdr3_aa: CATTTGQYGYTF; cdr3_nt: TGTGCCACCACCACCGGACAGTATGGCTACACCTTC
clone_size: .; d_call: TRBD2; cdr3_length: 17; j_call: TRBJ2-7; v_call: TRBV7-2; cdr3_aa: CASSLRRAGWGSYEQYF; cdr3_nt: TGTGCCAGCAGCTTAAGACGAGCGGGGTGGGGCTCCTACGAGCAGTACTTC
clone_size: .; d_call: .; cdr3_length: 13; j_call: TRBJ2-1; v_call: TRBV11-2; cdr3_aa: CASRRQGYNEQFF; cdr3_nt: TGTGCCAGCCGAAGGCAGGGGTACAATGAGCAGTTCTTC
clone_size: .; d_call: .; cdr3_length: 16; j_call: TRBJ1-3; v_call: TRBV11-3; cdr3_aa: CASSHSGGDSGNTIYF; cdr3_nt: TGTGCCAGCAGCCATTCGGGCGGGGACTCTGGAAACACCATATATTTT